This T cell receptor beta chain was recorded in a study of STAT5B mutations in CD4+ large granular lymphocyte leukemia. Whole-study findings and limits: TRBV06-family usage was enriched in top patient clones (8/27) versus controls (2/35). Without HLA matching, higher CD4+ than CD8+ T-LGLL clonality could reflect small sample size.

Points on this clone: The antigen remains unidentified.

Profiling relied on immunoSEQ multiplex PCR, and the TCRdb table lists in-frame clones only, not all of them. The sample consists of roughly 30,000 clones, roughly 72% of them appearing once. Trimming removed 0 bases at V and 6 bases at J, with 5 bases between. CDR1 and CDR2 from the germline V gene are SGDLS and YYNGEE. The CDR3 consists of 12 residues. Healthy controls were blood donor buffy coats. Material for sequencing was CD4+ T cells from blood buffy coats. This receptor was identified in a human donor in good health. The V and J genes are TRBV9 and TRBJ2-3; D unclear. The CDR3 region is CASSVGLDTQYF. In DNA form, the CDR3 reads TGTGCCAGCAGCGTAGGTCTGGATACGCAGTATTTT.